This T cell receptor beta chain was obtained from a study of T-cell memory formation after mild COVID-19. Overall study results and limits: Confirmation of SARS-CoV-2 specificity was lacking for second-wave clones peaking day 37. Day 15 to 85 contracting clones showed balanced CD4/CD8; day 15 to 37 expanders favored CD4+. CD8+ contracting clones occupied EMRA, while CD4+ ones occupied mainly CM and EM. There were some responding clones in pre-infection memory, which suggested that cross-reactive memory had joined.

TCRdb analysed the 5' RACE reads with MiXCR anew, one entry per CDR3 protein. Of around 500,000 distinct CDR3 sequences in the sample, roughly 18% were seen once. This clonotype has more than one count but fewer than ten. The target antigen is unknown. Sequencing was performed on PBMCs or a T cell subset sorted from them (not recorded which). This clonotype was obtained from an adult woman who had mild COVID-19 (a few samples of this study predate the infection). Cell type and time point are not known.

CDR3: CATSEPSGTGQNNEQFF. CDR3 DNA: TGTGCCACCAGTGAACCCTCCGGGACAGGCCAGAACAATGAGCAGTTCTTC. This chain links TRBV24-1 with TRBJ2-1; 8 bases line up with TRBD1. CDR3 size: 17 residues. V shed 4 bases and J 5 bases; nucleotides not matched to a gene: 12. The germline V gene has CDR1 KGHDR and CDR2 SFDVKD.